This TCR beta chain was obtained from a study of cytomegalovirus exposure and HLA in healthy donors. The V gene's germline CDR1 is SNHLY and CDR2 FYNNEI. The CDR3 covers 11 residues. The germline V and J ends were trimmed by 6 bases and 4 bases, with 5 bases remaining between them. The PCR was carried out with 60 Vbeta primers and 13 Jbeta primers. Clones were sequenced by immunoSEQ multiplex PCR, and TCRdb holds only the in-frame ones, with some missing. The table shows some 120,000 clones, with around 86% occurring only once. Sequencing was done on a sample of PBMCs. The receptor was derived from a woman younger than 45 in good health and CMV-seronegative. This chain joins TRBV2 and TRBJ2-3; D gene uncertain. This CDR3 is CASRLADTQYF. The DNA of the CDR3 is TGTGCCAGCAGGCTAGCAGATACGCAGTATTTT.